These 29 T cell receptor beta chains were sequenced from one sample in a study of blood T cells in healthy people across ages. A J-beta primer mix and a sample-barcoded 5' primer were used in a second PCR of roughly 6 to 12 cycles. TCRdb reanalysed the 5' RACE reads using MiXCR and keeps one entry per CDR3 protein. The table includes around 1,000,000 distinct CDR3 sequences, about 23% detected once. This sample was shared with a second study, whose subject was T cells of mothers and their children.

The specimen was blood. The source is a girl aged 2 to 9 in good health.

V gene TRBV27 combines with J gene TRBJ2-3, with 13 bases fitting TRBD2. The germline gives CDR1 MNHEY, CDR2 SMNVEV (reference sequence). Trimming cost V 4 bases and J 10 bases; bases outside gene matches: 11. The CDR3 length is 16 residues. The chain's CDR3 is CASSSQLAGGKASQYF. DNA of the CDR3: TGTGCCAGCAGTTCACAACTAGCGGGAGGGAAGGCGTCGCAGTATTTT.

This chain links TRBV5-1 with TRBJ2-3; D gene unclear. The CDR3 is 15 residues long. With 1 base removed from V and 1 base from J, the gap between germline ends came to 10 bases. Germline lookup yields CDR1 SGHRS and CDR2 YFSETQ. The CDR3 coding sequence is TGCGCCAGCAGCTTGCAAGGTTGGGGCACAGATACGCAGTATTTT. Protein: CASSLQGWGTDTQYF.

This clonotype was counted a few times. The V call is TRBV13, the J call TRBJ1-1; TRBD1 aligns across 9 bases. J gave up 10 bases and V 10 bases, and 13 bases lay outside the gene matches. The length of the CDR3 is 13 residues. Germline V gene lookup returns CDR1 PRHDT and CDR2 FYEKMQ (reference sequence). The DNA for the CDR3 is TGTGCCACCCTTATGGGGACAGGGAGCGGAGCTTTCTTT. It encodes CATLMGTGSGAFF.

The V gene is TRBV29-1, the J gene TRBJ2-7; 7 positions agree with TRBD1. V was pared by 4 bases and J by 6 bases, with 9 bases of the junction left unmatched. CDR3 length: 13 residues. Germline CDR1 SQVTM, CDR2 ANQGSEA. The CDR3 sequence is CSVVGTDRGEQYF. CDR3 DNA sequence: TGCAGCGTTGTTGGGACAGACCGAGGCGAGCAGTACTTC.

The sample holds a few counts of this clonotype. This chain joins TRBV27 and TRBJ2-7; perhaps D is TRBD1 or TRBD2 (5 bases each). Trimming removed 5 bases at V and 0 bases at J, with 17 bases between. CDR3 length equals 16 residues. Germline values: CDR1 MNHEY, CDR2 SMNVEV (reference sequence). The CDR3: CASSRGDSTPSYEQYF. The CDR3 region has the DNA TGTGCCAGCAGTCGAGGGGATTCAACCCCCTCCTACGAGCAGTACTTC.

This clonotype showed up many times. This chain uses TRBV6-2 or TRBV6-3 with TRBJ2-7, with D uncertain. The germline gives CDR1 MNHEY, CDR2 SVGEGT. The germline V and J ends were trimmed by 6 bases and 6 bases, with 6 bases remaining between them. CDR3 length: 10 amino acids. CDR3 DNA: TGTGCCAGCAGCTCGGGCGAGCAGTACTTC. Translated: CASSSGEQYF.

The chain carries TRBV7-9 and TRBJ1-3; 7 positions match TRBD1. Germline assignment: CDR1 SEHNR and CDR2 FQNEAQ (reference sequence). This CDR3 contains 15 residues. J gave up 0 bases and V 3 bases, and 2 bases lay outside the gene matches. CDR3 sequence (DNA): TGTGCCAGCAGCTTGGACAGGAACTCTGGAAACACCATATATTTT. Residues: CASSLDRNSGNTIYF.

This clonotype was seen repeatedly, ten times or more. The V gene is TRBV12-3 or TRBV12-4, the J gene TRBJ2-5, with D perhaps TRBD2 (6 bases). With 6 bases removed from V and 2 bases from J, the gap between germline ends came to 13 bases. This CDR3 is built from 14 residues. CDR3 DNA sequence: TGTGCCAGCAGCTTGGGTGGGACTCAAGAGACCCAGTACTTC. Amino acid sequence: CASSLGGTQETQYF.

The chain links TRBV7-8 to TRBJ2-7; D is tentatively TRBD1 or TRBD2 (6 bases each). The DNA matches TRBJ2-1 better at its end, which makes the J call doubtful. The CDR3 covers 13 residues. Germline values: CDR1 SGHVS, CDR2 FQNEAQ. The CDR3 region is CASSGEGEDEQFF. The CDR3 region has the DNA TGTGCCAGCAGCGGCGAGGGGGAGGATGAGCAGTTCTTC.

The chain is built from TRBV5-1 and TRBJ2-4; D possibly corresponds to TRBD2 (6 bases). CDR1 and CDR2 (germline): SGHRS, YFSETQ. Trimming left V 5 bases short and J 1 base short, with 16 bases between. The CDR3 length is 16 residues. The CDR3 DNA reads as TGCGCCAGCAGTTTCGGGGGTGCGCGGGCCAAAAACATTCAGTACTTC. This sequence encodes CASSFGGARAKNIQYF.

The chain recombines TRBV19 with TRBJ1-2; D is unclear. The CDR3 is made up of 17 amino acids. Germline V CDR1 and CDR2: LNHDA, SQIVND (reference sequence). The ends were cut back, 6 bases at V and 0 bases at J, with 20 bases in the middle. CDR3 in amino acids: CASRVSPEGTANYGYTF. The CDR3 DNA is TGTGCCAGTAGAGTGTCCCCCGAGGGAACTGCTAACTATGGCTACACCTTC.

This clonotype was observed once. The V gene is TRBV28, the J gene TRBJ2-2, with D unresolved. The CDR3 is 13 amino acids. Germline V gene data show CDR1 as MDHEN and CDR2 as SYDVKM. V lost 3 bases and J lost 7, with 9 bases in between. CDR3 DNA sequence: TGTGCCAGCAGTTTGGGGATTGTCGGGGAGCTGTTTTTT. Translation: CASSLGIVGELFF.

This clonotype was recorded a few times. The genes are TRBV7-9 and TRBJ2-5; the D gene could be TRBD1 or TRBD2 (6 bases each). The CDR3 is made up of 13 amino acids. Germline V lookup: CDR1 SEHNR, CDR2 FQNEAQ (reference sequence). V was clipped by 7 bases and J by 3 bases, with 12 bases between them. This CDR3 reads CASIRGLEETQYF. CDR3 nucleotide sequence: TGTGCCAGCATACGGGGGCTTGAAGAGACCCAGTACTTC.

This clonotype appeared a few times. J is TRBJ2-5 and V is TRBV7-3, with 8 positions matching TRBD1. There are 14 residues in the CDR3. V shed 4 bases, J shed 5 bases, and the junction held 6 bases outside the gene matches. The germline gives CDR1 SGHTA, CDR2 FQGTGA. CDR3 nucleotide sequence: TGTGCCAGCAGCTCCGGACAGGGCGACGAGACCCAGTACTTC. Translation: CASSSGQGDETQYF.

The chain joins TRBV9 to TRBJ2-2, with TRBD2 matching 8 bases. J gave up 7 bases and V 3 bases, and 8 bases lay outside the gene matches. The CDR3 totals 15 residues. Germline loops: CDR1 SGDLS, CDR2 YYNGEE. The CDR3 region is CASSGIAGRGGELFF. CDR3 DNA sequence: TGTGCCAGCAGCGGAATAGCGGGACGGGGCGGGGAGCTGTTTTTT.

There are a few counts of this clonotype. The V gene is TRBV5-1, the J gene TRBJ2-7; D unclear. The CDR3 covers 13 residues. CDR1 SGHRS and CDR2 YFSETQ come from the germline V gene. Trimming took off 0 bases at V and 7 bases at J, with 11 bases between the two ends. CDR3 nucleotide sequence: TGCGCCAGCAGCTTGGTCTTGACATCTGAGCAGTACTTC. Translation gives CASSLVLTSEQYF.

This rearrangement joins TRBV21-1 to TRBJ2-1. TRBV21-1 is a pseudogene locus. The CDR3 is made up of 12 amino acids. CDR3 protein: CASSTKFGEQFF. CDR3 DNA sequence: TGTGCCAGCAGCACCAAGTTCGGTGAGCAGTTCTTC.

Comments on this clonotype: Sequence at one end of the junction differs from germline and may be a read error. The V and J genes are TRBV14 and TRBJ2-2; D is perhaps TRBD2 (5 bases). This CDR3 contains 14 residues. The germline V gene encodes CDR1 SGHDN and CDR2 FVKESK. CDR3 DNA: TGTGCCAGCAGCCAAGCTTTTACCACCGGGGAGCTGGTTTTT. It specifies CASSQAFTTGELVF.

The rearrangement links TRBV12-3 or TRBV12-4 to TRBJ2-1, with 13 bases fitting TRBD2. The CDR3 consists of 18 residues. The V segment lost 5 bases and the J segment 0 bases; nucleotides outside the gene matches: 7. CDR3 nucleotides: TGTGCCAGCAGTACCGGGACTAGCGGGATTTCCTCCTACAATGAGCAGTTCTTC. Amino acids: CASSTGTSGISSYNEQFF.

The sample holds a few counts of this clonotype. This chain links TRBV6-2 or TRBV6-3 with TRBJ1-5; no definite D call. V lost 6 bases, J lost 2 bases, and 8 bases lay in between. This CDR3 has 13 residues. Germline CDR1 reads MNHEY; CDR2 reads SVGEGT. In nucleotides, the CDR3 is TGTGCCAGCAGGGCCGAGGGCAATCAGCCCCAGCATTTT. Translated: CASRAEGNQPQHF.

This clonotype was picked up a small number of times. The chain couples TRBV28 to TRBJ1-2; no reliable D call. Germline V gene data show CDR1 as MDHEN and CDR2 as SYDVKM. The CDR3 loop spans 14 amino acids. Trimming pared 5 bases from V and 4 bases from J, leaving 14 bases between. The chain's CDR3 is CASSEPTEPYGYTF. The CDR3, as DNA: TGTGCCAGCAGTGAACCGACCGAACCCTATGGCTACACCTTC.

A few counts support this clonotype. The V gene is TRBV2, the J gene TRBJ2-4, with 10 bases identical to TRBD1. The CDR3 has 12 amino acids. The germline CDR1 and CDR2 sequences are SNHLY and FYNNEI. V shed 8 bases and J 9 bases; nucleotides not matched to a gene: 4. Here the CDR3 reads CASSRDRGIQYF. The CDR3 nucleotides are TGTGCCAGCTCCCGGGACAGGGGCATTCAGTACTTC. Supplemented by reference TRBV2 and TRBJ2-4, the full variable domain reads EPEVTQTPSHQVTQMGQEVILRCVPISNHLYFYWYRQILGQKVEFLVSFYNNEISEKSEIFDDQFSVERPDGSNFTLKIRSTKLEDSAMYFCASSRDRGIQYFGAGTRLSVL.

This clonotype was recorded a few times. This chain connects TRBV7-9 to TRBJ2-7, with a tentative D call TRBD1 (6 bases). The germline gives CDR1 SEHNR, CDR2 FQNEAQ (reference sequence). Trimming took off 3 bases at V and 2 bases at J, with 11 bases between the two ends. CDR3 length equals 14 residues. The CDR3 region has the DNA TGTGCCAGCAGCTTTAGGACAGTCCCCTACGAGCAGTACTTC. As protein: CASSFRTVPYEQYF.

The J gene is TRBJ2-3, the V gene TRBV12-5; 8 bases match TRBD2. The CDR3 loop spans 16 amino acids. The germline CDR1 and CDR2 sequences are LGHNT and FRNRAP. The trim removed 6 bases at V and 3 bases at J, leaving 11 bases unmatched. The CDR3 region has the DNA TGTGCTAGTGGCCTCCAAGGAGCGGGAGAGACAGATACGCAGTATTTT. It specifies CASGLQGAGETDTQYF.

This clonotype has a handful of counts. One end of the junction fails to match germline, which may point to a read error. In DNA, the CDR3 is TGTGCCGGCAGCAATTGGGACGGTAGCTCCTACGAGCAGTACTTC. Translated: CAGSNWDGSSYEQYF. The chain combines TRBV9 with TRBJ2-7; D is perhaps TRBD1 or TRBD2 (5 bases each). The CDR3 length is 15 residues. The germline V gene has CDR1 SGDLS and CDR2 YYNGEE. Full variable domain (rest looked up from reference TRBV9 and TRBJ2-7): DSGVTQTPKHLITATGQRVTLRCSPRSGDLSVYWYQQSLDQGLQFLIQYYNGEERAKGNILERFSAQQFPDLHSELNLSSLELGDSALYFCAGSNWDGSSYEQYFGPGTRLTVT.

This clonotype was found a few times. The chain combines TRBV12-3 or TRBV12-4 with TRBJ2-1; perhaps TRBD2 as D (5 bases). The CDR3 contains 13 residues. Trimming pared 6 bases from V and 7 bases from J, leaving 13 bases between. Here the CDR3 reads CASSLLAYNEQFF. CDR3 in DNA: TGTGCCAGCAGCCTATTAGCGTATAATGAGCAGTTCTTC.

This clonotype was found a few times. V is TRBV20-1 and J is TRBJ1-2; TRBD1 aligns across 7 bases. With V trimmed by 1 base and J by 3 bases, 2 bases remained unmatched. The CDR3 loop spans 13 amino acids. Germline assignment: CDR1 DFQATT and CDR2 SNEGSKA (reference sequence). The CDR3 DNA follows: TGCAGTGCTAGAGCTCAGGGGGACTATGGCTACACCTTC. Protein sequence: CSARAQGDYGYTF.

This clonotype was seen a handful of times. The chain combines TRBV7-9 with TRBJ2-1; 7 nucleotides line up with TRBD2. The CDR3 has 15 amino acids. The J segment lost 6 bases and the V segment lost 0 bases, leaving 5 bases of the junction unmatched. Germline V gene data show CDR1 as SEHNR and CDR2 as FQNEAQ (reference sequence). CDR3 bases: TGTGCCAGCAGCTTAGCCCAGGGACTATCCAATGAGCAGTTCTTC. It yields the protein CASSLAQGLSNEQFF.

The chain combines TRBV7-9 with TRBJ2-1, with 8 bases lining up with TRBD2. The J segment lost 8 bases and the V segment lost 6 bases, leaving 12 bases of the junction unmatched. The CDR3 extends over 15 amino acids. From germline, CDR1 is SEHNR and CDR2 FQNEAQ (reference sequence). The CDR3 region has the DNA TGTGCCAGCAGTCCCGGTCCTGGACTAGCCTATGAGCAGTTCTTC. Its translation: CASSPGPGLAYEQFF.